This T cell receptor beta chain was found in a study of T-cell memory formation after mild COVID-19 (dated by TCRdb to the early 2020s). Regarding the research as a whole: TCR sequence clusters from the two donors were largely donor specific. In a couple of donors, T-cell clones that expanded and contracted after mild COVID-19 were followed by sequencing TCRalpha and TCRbeta repertoires longitudinally. The cohort was made up of two young adult volunteers, one female and one male, who were previously healthy.

What the research found in general, with its limitations: From day 15 to 85, contracting clones showed balanced CD4/CD8 phenotypes, whereas a second wave of clones that expanded from day 15 to 37 leaned towards CD4+. Contracting CD4+ clones turned up mainly in the CM and EM memory subsets, whereas EMRA was where CD8+ clones were enriched. The study included only a couple of mild cases, and larger cohorts that include severe cases with pre-infection samples were judged to be necessary. SARS-CoV-2 specificity was not confirmed for the second-wave clones peaking on day 37. Some responding clones were detected in pre-infection memory, suggesting pre-existing cross-reactive memory T cells joined the SARS-CoV-2 response.

Ficoll-Paque density gradient centrifugation was used to isolate PBMCs. In the case of this clonotype: The antigen it recognizes is unknown. Qualities for individual bases were not recorded, and no much larger clone is one base off.

The instrument given in TCRdb is Illumina NovaSeq 6000. Using 5'RACE with constant-segment primers, TCRalpha and TCRbeta cDNA libraries were constructed, with sample barcodes and unique molecular identifiers added in the process. RNA was extracted from every sample with Trizol reagent. Libraries were amplified in two PCR steps, with a second sample barcode and Illumina TruSeq adapters added in the second step. Libraries were sequenced on an Illumina NovaSeq with 2 x 150 bp paired-end reads. The published analysis was carried out like this. Demultiplexing of reads and collapsing into UMI-guided consensus sequences were performed with migec v1.2.7. Using mixcr v2.1.11, the UMI consensuses were aligned to TRA and TRB V and J templates and assembled into clonotypes. Clonotypes were classified as expanded or contracted when called significant by both edgeR and NoisET, with noise models trained on biological replicates. edgeR calls used a false discovery rate-adjusted p below 0.01 and a log2 fold-change threshold of 1. PCA with hierarchical clustering of max-normalized trajectories of the 1000 most abundant clonotypes was used as exploratory dynamics analysis. Each responding clone was given a CD4 or CD8 phenotype based on the CD4+ and CD8+ repertoires, which had been sequenced separately. TCRdb reprocessing: public reads trimmed at Q25 with fastp, clones called with MiXCR, in-frame beta chains kept. Rows are unified per CDR3 protein, each entry keeping the most common DNA and genes. TCRdb, rather than the study authors, made the V and J calls. Here the sample has 190,000 or so distinct CDR3 sequences; over 20% occur a single time. The ten top clones hold 20% to 25% of the sample.

Sequences were obtained from PBMCs or a T cell subset sorted from them (not recorded which). This TCR was sampled from an adult woman who had mild COVID-19 (a few samples of this study predate the infection). The sample titles of this study are shuffled in the database, so cell type and time point are left out; the donor was told from shared clones.

The encoded CDR3 is CASSYHRAPMTYEQYF. The DNA sequence is as follows: TGTGCCAGCAGTTACCATAGGGCTCCGATGACCTACGAGCAGTACTTC. The V and J segments used are TRBV6-5 and TRBJ2-7, with the D segment identity uncertain. The CDR3 starts with the cysteine, ends with the phenylalanine, and has 16 residues. Only the CDR3 portion is preserved as DNA: 48 bases, with reading frame beginning at the first base. The V and J ends are trimmed by 2 bases and 2 bases, leaving 16 bases between them. For CDR1 and CDR2, the germline V gene lists MNHEY and SVGAGI.